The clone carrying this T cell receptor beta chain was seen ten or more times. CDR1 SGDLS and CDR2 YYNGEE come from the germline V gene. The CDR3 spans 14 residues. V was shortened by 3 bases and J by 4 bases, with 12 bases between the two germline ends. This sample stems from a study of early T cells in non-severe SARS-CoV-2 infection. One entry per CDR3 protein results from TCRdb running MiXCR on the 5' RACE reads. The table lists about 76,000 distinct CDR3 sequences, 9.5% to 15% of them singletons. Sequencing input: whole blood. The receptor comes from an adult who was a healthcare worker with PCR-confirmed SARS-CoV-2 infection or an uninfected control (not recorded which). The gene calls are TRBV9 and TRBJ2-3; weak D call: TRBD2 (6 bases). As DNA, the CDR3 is TGTGCCAGCAGCGGACGACTAGGGGCAGATACGCAGTATTTT. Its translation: CASSGRLGADTQYF.